Detailed here is one T cell receptor (beta chain). The antigen remains unidentified. The data stem from a study of OX40 agonist ivuxolimab in advanced cancers. In the study overall: Those treated in dose escalation had hepatocellular carcinoma, melanoma, renal cell cancer or head and neck cancer. Findings of the study overall: Researchers did not determine the expanded peripheral T cells' antigen specificity. Among the lowest peripheral clonal expansion occurred in 0.1-3.0 mg/kg partial responders.

TCRdb's table, derived via immunoSEQ multiplex PCR, lists solely in-frame clones and lacks some. The table shows approximately 57,000 clones, with 88% occurring only once. CDR1 and CDR2 (germline): MNHEY, SMNVEV (reference sequence). This CDR3 has 14 residues. After removal of 6 bases from V and 8 bases from J, the junction contained 10 bases not matched to a gene. The sequence derives from an adult with an advanced solid tumor such as melanoma, head and neck, liver or kidney cancer. The chain carries TRBV27 and TRBJ1-5, with 7 bases that match TRBD1. Sequences were derived from CD4+ or CD8+ T cells sorted from blood, sampled in a trial of the OX40 agonist ivuxolimab. The CDR3 reads CASSGRTGLEPQHF. CDR3 sequence (DNA): TGTGCCAGCAGCGGAAGGACAGGCCTGGAGCCCCAGCATTTT.